The present entry profiles one TCR beta chain with its context. The data are from a study of T cell changes during pregnancy in multiple sclerosis. Repertoires were generated with immunoSEQ multiplex PCR, while TCRdb's copy carries only in-frame clones and drops some. The sample records 50,000 to 80,000 clones, roughly nine tenths being singletons. The V end was cut by 1 base, the J end by 8 bases, with 25 bases between. The CDR3 totals 18 residues. In germline, CDR1 is SGHDT, CDR2 YYEEEE. This receptor was obtained from a female donor with multiple sclerosis, enrolled in a pregnancy study. The rearrangement joins TRBV5-6 to TRBJ1-3; D is unclear. The sequencing used CD8+ T cells from peripheral blood mononuclear cells, collected before pregnancy. The CDR3: CASSLPEGLFHQNDTIYF. As DNA, the CDR3 is TGTGCCAGCAGCTTGCCCGAGGGTTTGTTCCACCAAAATGACACCATATATTTT.